What follows is one TCR beta chain and its context. Its target is not known. The PCR had 60 Vbeta and 13 Jbeta primers. Sequencing used immunoSEQ multiplex PCR; TCRdb keeps in-frame clones, though not all of them. The sample lists approximately 200,000 clones; about 80% were seen once. The sample originates from a study of cytomegalovirus exposure and HLA in healthy donors. Study-level information: An early data release held 80 million or so unique TCRs from HLA-typed donors. Study results and limitations: The authors assumed roughly uniform sequencing depth across donors for presence/absence analyses. TCR beta chains numbering 164 were designated cytomegalovirus-associated. CMV serostatus was the sole immune exposure data available.

This receptor was identified in a woman younger than 45 in good health and CMV-seropositive. Source material: PBMCs.

The CDR3 protein is CASSQGHSGGVETQYF. In DNA, the CDR3 is TGCGCCAGCAGCCAAGGGCATAGCGGGGGGGTAGAGACCCAGTACTTC. This chain uses TRBV4-1 with TRBJ2-5; 11 bases fit TRBD2. The CDR3 length is 16 residues. With V trimmed by 1 base and J by 4 bases, 5 bases remained unmatched. CDR1 MGHRA and CDR2 YSYEKL come from the germline V gene.